The rows below give T cell receptor beta chains drawn from one sample of a study of tumor-infiltrating lymphocytes in primary liver carcinoma. TCRdb re-derived calls from the multiplex PCR reads in MiXCR, one entry per CDR3 protein. The sample lists about 330,000 distinct CDR3 sequences, around three fifths occurring once. Material for sequencing was peripheral blood. The receptors were gathered from a middle-aged man with primary liver carcinoma and hepatitis B virus infection. The CDR3 runs from the conserved cysteine through the conserved F or W. The D gene is left open where the match is weak. Size values are once, few and many counts, or a class for expanded clones, and some rows have none.

D gene	J gene	clone size	V gene	CDR3 DNA	CDR3 protein
.	TRBJ2-2	many	TRBV4-2	TGTGCCAGCAGCCAAGCTCTGACCGCCGGGGAGCTGTTTTTT	CASSQALTAGELFF
TRBD2	TRBJ2-5	.	TRBV4-1	TGCGCCGGCAGTCAAGATTCTAGCGGACTAGCTCGAGAGACCCAGTACTTC	CAGSQDSSGLARETQYF
TRBD2	TRBJ2-2	many	TRBV6-5	TGTGCCAGCAGTCAACACTCGCCGGGACTAGCAGGCACCGGGGAGCTGTTTTTT	CASSQHSPGLAGTGELFF
.	TRBJ1-6	.	TRBV12-5	TGTGCTAGTGGTCCCCAGTGGAAGGGGAGATCACCCCTCCACTTT	CASGPQWKGRSPLHF
TRBD2	TRBJ2-1	once	TRBV12-3/TRBV12-4	TGTGCCAGCAGTTTTCTAGCGGGAGGGCGCGATGAGCAGTTCTTC	CASSFLAGGRDEQFF
.	TRBJ2-2	few	TRBV21-1	TGTGCCAGAGGCTGGGACACCGGGGAGCTGTTTTTT	CARGWDTGELFF
.	TRBJ2-1	medium-sized	TRBV11-2	TGTGCCAGCAGCTTATCAGGGTTCGACAATGAGCAGTTCTTC	CASSLSGFDNEQFF
.	TRBJ1-1	.	TRBV5-1	TGCGCCAGCAGCTTGTTTTCGACAGCCGAAGCTTTCTTT	CASSLFSTAEAFF
TRBD1	TRBJ2-3	few	TRBV30	TGTGCCTGGGCGGGGACAGGGGTACTCTCTAGCACAGATACGCAGTATTTT	CAWAGTGVLSSTDTQYF
.	TRBJ1-5	.	TRBV5-6	TGTGCCAGCAACTTGATCGGACAACTCAATCAGCCCCAGCATTTT	CASNLIGQLNQPQHF
TRBD2	TRBJ2-5	.	TRBV28	TGTGCTATTGGGGCTAGCGGGAGAGGCAAGACCCAGTACTTC	CAIGASGRGKTQYF
.	TRBJ2-3	.	TRBV14	TGTGCCAGCAGCCAATTTGGAGGGGGAGGGCAGTATTTT	CASSQFGGGGQYF
.	TRBJ2-7	many	TRBV29-1	TGCAGCGTTAGACAAGGGGCCTCGGGAGAGCAGTACTTC	CSVRQGASGEQYF